This entry lists 21 T cell receptor beta chains sequenced from one sample in a study of technical replicates of blood from several donors (TCRdb year 2017). The method behind the library was the immunoSEQ multiplex PCR assay. This is the immuneACCESS table as TCRdb keeps it, with only in-frame sequences that have V and J called. A part of the clones is gone; compared with another copy, unresolved V genes explain less than half, and the rest is unexplained. This sample comprises approximately 12,000 clones, around 85% of them detected only once. 9.5% to 12% of the sample is in the top ten clones. The specimen was PBMCs. These receptors were collected from a human donor in good health.

The chain is built from TRBV9 and TRBJ2-3; D call uncertain. The germline V and J ends were trimmed by 1 base and 6 bases, with 6 bases remaining between them. The CDR3 length is 12 residues. The germline gives CDR1 SGDLS, CDR2 YYNGEE. The DNA of the CDR3 is TGTGCCAGCAGCGTACACGGGGATACGCAGTATTTT. Protein product: CASSVHGDTQYF.

The chain couples TRBV7-9 to TRBJ1-1; 7 positions match TRBD1. Germline loops: CDR1 SEHNR, CDR2 FQNEAQ (reference sequence). V was clipped by 5 bases and J by 5 bases; unmatched bases: 8. This CDR3 has 14 residues. CDR3 amino acids: CASSDGQAGTEAFF. In DNA, the CDR3 is TGTGCCAGCAGCGACGGACAGGCGGGTACTGAAGCTTTCTTT. Filled out from reference TRBV7-9 and TRBJ1-1, the complete variable domain reads DTGVSQNPRHKITKRGQNVTFRCDPISEHNRLYWYRQTLGQGPEFLTYFQNEAQLEKSRLLSDRFSAERPKGSFSTLEIQRTEQGDSAMYLCASSDGQAGTEAFFGQGTRLTVV.

The chain couples TRBV6-4 to TRBJ2-1, with 7 bases fitting TRBD2. Germline assignment: CDR1 MRHNA and CDR2 SNTAGT. The CDR3 consists of 16 residues. V was clipped by 2 bases and J by 0 bases; unmatched bases: 4. CDR3 in amino acids: CASSDLAESSYNEQFF. The CDR3 region has the DNA TGTGCCAGCAGTGACCTAGCGGAAAGCTCCTACAATGAGCAGTTCTTC.

This clone occurred once. The chain uses TRBV7-2 and TRBJ1-5; D is uncertain. Trimming pared 2 bases from V and 0 bases from J, leaving 8 bases between. The CDR3 has 15 amino acids. In germline, CDR1 is SGHTA, CDR2 FQGNSA. CDR3: CASSLTYHSNQPQHF. The CDR3 nucleotides are TGTGCCAGCAGCTTAACCTATCATAGCAATCAGCCCCAGCATTTT.

The rearrangement links TRBV19 to TRBJ2-1; 13 bases line up with TRBD2. Germline loops: CDR1 LNHDA, CDR2 SQIVND (reference sequence). CDR3 size: 15 residues. V dropped 7 bases and J dropped 7; count of bases not matched to a gene: 7. The CDR3 protein is CASTIGLAGVNEQFF. CDR3 nucleotide sequence: TGTGCCAGTACCATAGGACTAGCGGGAGTTAATGAGCAGTTCTTC.

The rearrangement uses TRBV2 and TRBJ2-1, with 7 bases fitting TRBD2. Losses at the gene ends were 10 bases for V and 7 bases for J; bases not matched to a gene: 13. Germline values: CDR1 SNHLY, CDR2 FYNNEI. This CDR3 is 14 amino acids long. CDR3 bases: TGTGCCACCTCACTAGCGCGAACTACGAATGAGCAGTTCTTC. This codes for CATSLARTTNEQFF.

The chain uses TRBV18 and TRBJ2-7, with 16 bases aligning to TRBD2. CDR3 length: 18 residues. V lost 3 bases, J lost 2 bases, and 7 bases stayed unmatched. Germline V gives CDR1 KGHSH, CDR2 LQKENI. CDR3 residues: CASSPPGLAGGSTYEQYF. In DNA, the CDR3 is TGTGCCAGCTCACCGCCGGGACTAGCGGGAGGGAGCACCTACGAGCAGTACTTC.

This chain links TRBV10-2 with TRBJ1-4, with 9 bases lining up with TRBD1. The V gene end was trimmed by 6 bases and the J gene end by 2 bases; junction bases not matched to a gene: 4. The germline V gene has CDR1 WSHSY and CDR2 SAAADI. This CDR3 region has 15 residues. CDR3 in amino acids: CASRAGTGTNEKLFF. CDR3 in DNA: TGCGCCAGCAGGGCCGGGACAGGGACTAATGAAAAACTGTTTTTT.

The chain carries TRBV7-2 and TRBJ2-7; D might be TRBD2 (6 bases). The germline gives CDR1 SGHTA, CDR2 FQGNSA. V lost 6 bases to trimming and J lost 0 bases, with 15 bases between them. This CDR3 is 15 amino acids long. The CDR3 DNA reads as TGTGCCAGCAGTCAAACCGGGACTCGCTCCTACGAGCAGTACTTC. It translates to CASSQTGTRSYEQYF.

This rearrangement joins TRBV11-3 to TRBJ2-2; maybe TRBD1 (5 bases). The CDR3 sequence is 15 residues long. Germline lookup yields CDR1 SGHNT and CDR2 YENEEA. The V and J ends lost 5 bases and 6 bases respectively, with 16 bases between them. The DNA for the CDR3 is TGTGCCAGCAGCCCAGGGATGGCGTTTCCCGGGGAGCTGTTTTTT. This encodes CASSPGMAFPGELFF.

This rearrangement joins TRBV7-3 to TRBJ2-3; TRBD1 is a possible D gene (5 bases). This CDR3 is built from 14 residues. Trimming shortened V by 4 bases and J by 1 base, and 9 bases separated the two germline ends. CDR1 and CDR2 (germline): SGHTA, FQGTGA. Here the CDR3 reads CASSSDSGTDTQYF. In DNA form, the CDR3 reads TGTGCCAGCAGCTCAGACAGCGGCACAGATACGCAGTATTTT.

This clone was detected once. V and J are TRBV7-9 and TRBJ2-5; 8 bases match TRBD1. The germline V gene has CDR1 SEHNR and CDR2 FQNEAQ (reference sequence). Losses at the gene ends were 5 bases for V and 5 bases for J; bases not matched to a gene: 10. The CDR3 loop spans 15 amino acids. CDR3 nucleotide sequence: TGTGCCAGCAGCCCAGAGGCAGGGGGCGCGGAGACCCAGTACTTC. This encodes CASSPEAGGAETQYF.

CDR3 region: CASTGTGSQAFF. CDR3 nucleotides: TGTGCCAGCACGGGGACAGGGTCCCAAGCTTTCTTT. This chain joins TRBV6-1 and TRBJ1-1; 9 bases align to TRBD1. This CDR3 spans 12 amino acids. Per the germline V gene, CDR1 is MNHNS and CDR2 is SASEGT. Germline trimming cut 7 bases from V and 9 bases from J; bases unmatched to any gene: 6.

The rearrangement links TRBV6-6 to TRBJ2-2, with D perhaps matching TRBD1 (5 bases). The germline V gene has CDR1 MNHNY and CDR2 SVGAGI (reference sequence). CDR3 length: 13 residues. Between the trimmed V and J ends, which lost 8 bases and 6 bases, there was a span of 13 bases. CDR3 protein: CASSQGLSGELFF. The CDR3 DNA follows: TGTGCCAGCTCCCAGGGATTATCCGGGGAGCTGTTTTTT.

The gene calls are TRBV19 and TRBJ2-3, with 12 bases that match TRBD2. Trimming cost V 8 bases and J 1 base; bases outside gene matches: 4. The germline CDR1 and CDR2 sequences are LNHDA and SQIVND (reference sequence). The CDR3 has 15 amino acids. The CDR3 bases are TGTGCCAGTCGACTAGCGGGAGCGGGCACAGATACGCAGTATTTT. Its protein is CASRLAGAGTDTQYF. The whole variable domain, filled in from reference TRBV19 and TRBJ2-3, reads DGGITQSPKYLFRKEGQNVTLSCEQNLNHDAMYWYRQDPGQGLRLIYYSQIVNDFQKGDIAEGYSVSREKKESFPLTVTSAQKNPTAFYLCASRLAGAGTDTQYFGPGTRLTVL.

The V and J genes are TRBV7-9 and TRBJ1-1, with 7 nucleotides matching TRBD1. From germline, CDR1 is SEHNR and CDR2 FQNEAQ (reference sequence). After removal of 5 bases from V and 1 base from J, the junction contained 10 bases not matched to a gene. This CDR3 is built from 16 residues. The CDR3 is CASSRIVTGANTEAFF. The CDR3 DNA reads TGTGCCAGCAGCCGAATAGTAACAGGGGCGAACACTGAAGCTTTCTTT.

As regards this clone: At one of its ends the junction is not consistent with the germline gene, which may arise from a read error. J is TRBJ2-3 and V is TRBV2; weak D call: TRBD2 (6 bases). The CDR3 covers 13 residues. CDR1 is SNHLY and CDR2 is FYNNEI in the germline V gene. CDR3 sequence reads: CASREGARGTQYF. The CDR3 bases are TGTGCCAGCAGGGAAGGGGCGCGGGGTACGCAGTATTTT.

The CDR3 protein is CASSLVGRAENTGELFF. CDR3 DNA sequence: TGTGCCAGCAGCTTAGTTGGTCGAGCGGAAAACACCGGGGAGCTGTTTTTT. The chain uses TRBV7-9 and TRBJ2-2; tentative D call: TRBD2 (5 bases). The germline V gene has CDR1 SEHNR and CDR2 FQNEAQ (reference sequence). V shed 1 base and J shed 2 bases, with 14 bases lying between them. The CDR3 covers 17 residues.

This sequence joins TRBV19 and TRBJ2-3; 11 bases are a match to TRBD2. The length of the CDR3 is 16 residues. Germline values: CDR1 LNHDA, CDR2 SQIVND (reference sequence). Trimming at V came to 3 bases and at J to 4 bases, leaving 6 bases not matched to a gene. CDR3 region: CASSIALAGGADTQYF. The CDR3 nucleotides are TGTGCCAGTAGTATTGCCCTAGCGGGAGGAGCAGATACGCAGTATTTT.

The chain employs TRBV28 and TRBJ2-1; D gene uncertain. V lost 1 base and J lost 7, with 5 bases in between. The CDR3 contains 12 residues. The germline V gene has CDR1 MDHEN and CDR2 SYDVKM. The CDR3 here is CASSLSGNEQFF. Written as DNA, the CDR3 is TGTGCCAGCAGTTTATCCGGGAATGAGCAGTTCTTC.

This clone was observed a few times. The rearrangement uses TRBV2 and TRBJ2-1, with D perhaps TRBD1 (5 bases). Trimming took off 7 bases at V and 4 bases at J, with 11 bases between the two ends. The CDR3 is made up of 13 amino acids. Germline assignment: CDR1 SNHLY and CDR2 FYNNEI. CDR3 residues: CASKVRGYNEQFF. The DNA of the CDR3 is TGTGCCAGCAAAGTAAGGGGTTACAATGAGCAGTTCTTC.